This T cell receptor (beta chain) was sequenced during a study of blood T cell repertoires in COVID-19. Study summary: Both acute and convalescent COVID-19 samples were obtained from the United States, Italy and Spain. PBMCs, B-cell-depleted T cells, or T cells were the source of the cDNA or gDNA that made up the material.

Per the authors' pipeline: The assay estimated nucleated cells by amplifying reference gene primers. Some clones are missing from TCRdb's copy, which holds only in-frame ones; the method was immunoSEQ multiplex PCR. V and J calls and clone size are those listed in that table; D and trimming were worked out from the DNA. The sample carries 120,000 to 150,000 clones, roughly 89% recorded once. V dropped 3 bases and J dropped 7; count of bases not matched to a gene: 6. The CDR3 length is 15 residues. Looked up from germline, CDR1 is WNHNN and CDR2 is SYGVQD (reference sequence). The specimen sequenced was PBMCs or T cells enriched from blood (not recorded which). The chain is built from TRBV10-1 and TRBJ2-1, with TRBD1 matching 10 bases. This sequence was found in a woman aged 50 to 60 who had been exposed to COVID-19. CDR3 region: CASSEPGQGSNEQFF. The DNA for the CDR3 is TGCGCCAGCAGTGAACCGGGACAGGGGAGTAATGAGCAGTTCTTC.